The 18 T cell receptor beta chains below come from one sample, sequenced in a study of T cells in Graves' hyperthyroidism and ophthalmopathy. Researchers took RNA transcripts and amplified the TCR beta CDR3 regions from them. First-round RT-PCR with HTBI primers amplified the TCR CDR3 region. TCRdb re-called the multiplex PCR reads with MiXCR, one entry per CDR3 protein. The sample contains 480,000 or so distinct CDR3 sequences, 46% of which appear only once. The specimen sequenced was peripheral blood or thyroid tissue (not recorded which). All receptors come from an adult woman with Graves' disease, either hyperthyroidism or ophthalmopathy (not recorded which).

This clonotype was seen at least ten times. V usage is TRBV5-1 and J usage is TRBJ1-1, with D perhaps TRBD1 (6 bases). Trimming removed 0 bases from V and 0 bases from J, with 18 bases in between. CDR3 size: 18 residues. Germline-derived CDR1 and CDR2 are SGHRS and YFSETQ. This chain's CDR3 is CASSLAGAGSAMNTEAFF. The DNA for the CDR3 is TGCGCCAGCAGCTTGGCAGGGGCAGGCTCTGCCATGAACACTGAAGCTTTCTTT.

The chain has TRBV2 and TRBJ2-2; D not resolved. The CDR3 length is 13 residues. Germline CDR1 reads SNHLY; CDR2 reads FYNNEI. V gave up 6 bases and J gave up 3 bases, with 8 bases separating them. Here the CDR3 reads CASRRRDTGELFF. The DNA for the CDR3 is TGTGCCAGCAGGAGACGAGACACCGGGGAGCTGTTTTTT. Full variable domain (outside the CDR3, taken from reference TRBV2 and TRBJ2-2): EPEVTQTPSHQVTQMGQEVILRCVPISNHLYFYWYRQILGQKVEFLVSFYNNEISEKSEIFDDQFSVERPDGSNFTLKIRSTKLEDSAMYFCASRRRDTGELFFGEGSRLTVL.

The rearrangement uses TRBV18 and TRBJ2-5, with 9 nucleotides matching TRBD1. The J segment lost 3 bases and the V segment lost 2 bases, leaving 4 bases of the junction unmatched. The CDR3 runs 15 residues. Germline values: CDR1 KGHSH, CDR2 LQKENI. The CDR3, as DNA: TGTGCCAGCTCACCATACAGGGGGCCTGAAGAGACCCAGTACTTC. It translates to CASSPYRGPEETQYF.

The rearrangement links TRBV20-1 to TRBJ1-4, with D perhaps matching TRBD1 (5 bases). The germline V and J ends were trimmed by 7 bases and 8 bases, with 17 bases remaining between them. The CDR3 totals 13 residues. Per the germline V gene, CDR1 is DFQATT and CDR2 is SNEGSKA (reference sequence). The CDR3 reads CSVRGGVREKLFF. For the CDR3, the DNA is TGCAGTGTTCGGGGGGGGGTCCGGGAAAAACTGTTTTTT.

This clonotype was seen ten or more times. This sequence joins TRBV7-8 and TRBJ2-3; D may be TRBD2 (6 bases). The CDR3 length is 14 residues. Germline CDR1 SGHVS, CDR2 FQNEAQ. Trimming pared 6 bases from V and 1 base from J, leaving 11 bases between. CDR3 sequence reads: CASRPASGTDTQYF. The DNA for the CDR3 is TGTGCCAGCAGACCCGCTAGCGGCACAGATACGCAGTATTTT. Drawing the rest from reference TRBV7-8 and TRBJ2-3, the complete variable domain is GAGVSQSPRYKVAKRGQDVALRCDPISGHVSLFWYQQALGQGPEFLTYFQNEAQLDKSGLPSDRFFAERPEGSVSTLKIQRTQQEDSAVYLCASRPASGTDTQYFGPGTRLTVL.

The V call is TRBV5-1, the J call TRBJ2-3, with 7 nucleotides matching TRBD2. Unmatched junction bases numbered 3, after V lost 0 bases and J lost 2 bases. CDR1 and CDR2 from the germline V gene are SGHRS and YFSETQ. The CDR3 has 15 amino acids. CDR3 sequence reads: CASSLDGGNTDTQYF. The CDR3 DNA reads as TGCGCCAGCAGCTTGGACGGGGGGAACACAGATACGCAGTATTTT.

This clonotype came up a few times. The gene calls are TRBV6-5 and TRBJ1-5, with D unclear. The CDR3 length is 15 residues. V lost 5 bases and J lost 0, with 11 bases in between. CDR1 is MNHEY, CDR2 SVGAGI, per germline. The CDR3 coding sequence is TGTGCCAGCAGTCGTACGCAATATAGCAATCAGCCCCAGCATTTT. It encodes CASSRTQYSNQPQHF.

This clonotype was found a few times. The chain joins TRBV24-1 to TRBJ1-1; 11 bases fit TRBD1. V lost 3 bases to trimming and J lost 4 bases; unmatched junction nucleotides: 3. The CDR3 extends over 15 amino acids. Germline lookup yields CDR1 KGHDR and CDR2 SFDVKD. The CDR3 reads CATSDPGQGGTEAFF. The CDR3, as DNA: TGTGCCACCAGTGATCCGGGACAGGGGGGCACTGAAGCTTTCTTT.

This clonotype was detected ten times or more. The gene calls are TRBV10-3 and TRBJ1-2, with 7 bases aligning to TRBD1. The CDR3 consists of 13 residues. Germline values: CDR1 ENHRY, CDR2 SYGVKD. V lost 5 bases, J lost 4 bases, and 4 bases stayed unmatched. In nucleotides, the CDR3 is TGTGCCATCAGTAATCAGGGGGTCTATGGCTACACCTTC. Translating gives CAISNQGVYGYTF.

The chain uses TRBV7-9 and TRBJ1-6, with no clear D. This CDR3 spans 14 amino acids. The germline V gene has CDR1 SEHNR and CDR2 FQNEAQ (reference sequence). V was pared by 8 bases and J by 0 bases, with 8 bases between. CDR3 in DNA: TGTGCCAGCTCTACGAGCTCCTATAATTCACCCCTCCACTTT. Its protein is CASSTSSYNSPLHF.

This clonotype has ten or more counts. This rearrangement joins TRBV5-1 to TRBJ1-1; 7 bases are shared with TRBD1. CDR1 is SGHRS, CDR2 YFSETQ, per germline. V dropped 1 base and J dropped 2; count of bases not matched to a gene: 5. The CDR3 length is 15 residues. The CDR3 DNA reads TGCGCCAGCAGCTTGAAAGGGGGCACCAACACTGAAGCTTTCTTT. This codes for CASSLKGGTNTEAFF.

CDR3 region: CASSKNRGTGTYEQYF. Written as DNA, the CDR3 is TGTGCCAGCAGCAAAAACCGCGGGACAGGGACCTACGAGCAGTACTTC. The chain joins TRBV7-9 to TRBJ2-7; 9 bases line up with TRBD1. There are 16 residues in the CDR3. With V trimmed by 5 bases and J by 2 bases, 10 bases remained unmatched. Germline values: CDR1 SEHNR, CDR2 FQNEAQ (reference sequence).

The chain is built from TRBV10-3 and TRBJ2-5; 7 bases agree with TRBD1. The CDR3 runs 15 residues. V trimming: 3 bases; J trimming: 9 bases; junction bases outside the gene matches: 13. CDR1 is ENHRY, CDR2 SYGVKD, per germline. The CDR3: CAISDGRGSNQPQYF. CDR3 coding DNA: TGTGCCATCAGTGATGGCAGGGGGAGCAATCAGCCCCAGTACTTC.

This clonotype was observed a handful of times. The J gene is TRBJ1-2, the V gene TRBV27; 7 bases map to TRBD1. CDR3 length equals 15 residues. The trim removed 7 bases at V and 4 bases at J, leaving 12 bases unmatched. Germline-derived CDR1 and CDR2 are MNHEY and SMNVEV (reference sequence). Here the CDR3 reads CASKVRQGAGYGYTF. In nucleotides, the CDR3 is TGTGCCAGCAAAGTACGACAGGGAGCTGGCTATGGCTACACCTTC.

DNA for the CDR3: TGCAGTGCTAGGGGGCACGGTGGGGACACTGGCTACACCTTC. Translating gives CSARGHGGDTGYTF. The rearrangement joins TRBV20-1 to TRBJ1-2; the D gene is possibly TRBD1 (6 bases). The CDR3 spans 14 residues. In germline, CDR1 is DFQATT, CDR2 SNEGSKA (reference sequence). Trimming left V 3 bases short and J 7 bases short, with 18 bases between.

There are many counts of this clonotype. The chain is built from TRBV7-2 and TRBJ2-7; unclear D gene. There are 14 residues in the CDR3. Germline V lookup: CDR1 SGHTA, CDR2 FQGNSA. The germline V and J ends were trimmed by 2 bases and 2 bases, with 10 bases remaining between them. CDR3 sequence (DNA): TGTGCCAGCAGCTTATTTAGCACAGCCTACGAGCAGTACTTC. It is translated as CASSLFSTAYEQYF.

The chain has TRBV4-1 and TRBJ1-3, with D uncertain. The CDR3 totals 15 residues. V was clipped by 0 bases and J by 0 bases, with 6 bases between them. Germline values: CDR1 MGHRA, CDR2 YSYEKL. The CDR3 is CASSQEGVSGNTIYF. The DNA for the CDR3 is TGCGCCAGCAGCCAAGAGGGAGTCTCTGGAAACACCATATATTTT.

This chain joins TRBV10-3 and TRBJ2-5; D is perhaps TRBD1 (6 bases). The CDR3 runs 14 residues. Germline lookup yields CDR1 ENHRY and CDR2 SYGVKD. V lost 6 bases to trimming and J lost 13 bases, with 24 bases between them. The CDR3 spells CAISEDKGERVGYF. In DNA, the CDR3 is TGTGCCATCAGCGAGGACAAGGGGGAAAGAGTGGGGTACTTC.